This T cell receptor beta chain was captured by sequencing in a study of blood T cell repertoires in COVID-19. As for the study in general: Acute and convalescent COVID-19 specimens originated in the United States, Italy and Spain. T cells, B-cell-depleted T cells, or PBMCs supplied cDNA or gDNA.

V lost 4 bases to trimming and J lost 9 bases; unmatched junction nucleotides: 6. The germline V gene has CDR1 MGHDK and CDR2 SYGVNS. CDR3 length: 13 residues. The table came from immunoSEQ multiplex PCR; TCRdb's copy has only in-frame clones and leaves some out. The sample lists 70,000 or so clones, around 88% occurring once. Material: peripheral blood. The chain links TRBV25-1 to TRBJ2-1, with TRBD1 matching 7 bases. This clonotype was sampled from a man aged 35-49 years with COVID-19, enrolled during active disease. The CDR3 DNA is TGTGCCAGCAGTGGCATGACAGGGATTGAGCAGTTCTTC. As protein: CASSGMTGIEQFF.